Each of the 20 T cell receptor beta chains below was sequenced from the same sample in a study of cytomegalovirus exposure and HLA in healthy donors. A multiplex PCR was run with 60 Vbeta primers and 13 Jbeta primers. Repertoires were generated with immunoSEQ multiplex PCR, while TCRdb's copy carries only in-frame clones and drops some. In the table there are roughly 89,000 clones, roughly 76% of which are singletons. The sequencing input was PBMCs. The receptors were sampled from a woman aged 25 to 39 in good health and CMV-seronegative.

This chain connects TRBV15 to TRBJ2-5, with 7 bases fitting TRBD1. The DNA end is a closer match to TRBJ2-7, so the J assignment may be wrong. This CDR3 contains 13 residues. Germline V CDR1 and CDR2: LNHNV, YYDKDF (reference sequence). The CDR3 spells CATSRDRTYEQYF. As DNA, the CDR3 is TGTGCCACCAGCAGGGACAGGACCTACGAGCAGTACTTC.

The chain recombines TRBV28 with TRBJ2-5; 10 positions match TRBD1. Looked up from germline, CDR1 is MDHEN and CDR2 is SYDVKM. Trimming cost V 5 bases and J 1 base; bases outside gene matches: 19. The CDR3 contains 20 residues. Here the CDR3 reads CASSPLTTGGESFLQETQYF. DNA for the CDR3: TGTGCCAGCAGTCCCCTAACGACAGGGGGCGAATCGTTTCTCCAAGAGACCCAGTACTTC.

The V gene is TRBV6-1, the J gene TRBJ2-2; maybe TRBD1 (5 bases). The germline V and J ends were trimmed by 5 bases and 2 bases, with 6 bases remaining between them. The CDR3 sequence is 13 residues long. Germline CDR1 and CDR2: MNHNS and SASEGT. The CDR3 bases are TGTGCCAGCAGTACAGGAAACACCGGGGAGCTGTTTTTT. Amino acid sequence: CASSTGNTGELFF.

This sequence joins TRBV11-2 and TRBJ2-7; D not resolved. This CDR3 contains 12 residues. Germline V CDR1 and CDR2: SGHAT, FQNNGV. Trimming shortened V by 5 bases and J by 3 bases, and 8 bases separated the two germline ends. The CDR3 is CASSPGVYEQYF. CDR3 nucleotides: TGTGCCAGCAGCCCCGGAGTCTACGAGCAGTACTTC.

The chain uses TRBV10-3 and TRBJ2-2; 10 bases align to TRBD2. This CDR3 contains 15 residues. Per the germline V gene, CDR1 is ENHRY and CDR2 is SYGVKD. With V trimmed by 5 bases and J by 6 bases, 6 bases remained unmatched. The CDR3 DNA follows: TGTGCCATCAGTAAAGGACTAGCGGCCGCCGGGGAGCTGTTTTTT. Translated: CAISKGLAAAGELFF.

The J gene is TRBJ2-7, the V gene TRBV6-5, with D unresolved. The CDR3 spans 15 residues. Trimming stripped 0 bases from V and 2 bases from J, with 11 bases between. Germline CDR1 reads MNHEY; CDR2 reads SVGAGI. The CDR3, as DNA: TGTGCCAGCAGTTACTCGGGTGGGCCCACCTACGAGCAGTACTTC. As protein: CASSYSGGPTYEQYF.

This clone occurred once. The rearrangement joins TRBV15 to TRBJ1-2; tentatively, D is TRBD1 (6 bases). V lost 5 bases and J 7 bases, leaving 17 bases between the germline ends. CDR3 length: 14 amino acids. Germline V CDR1 and CDR2: LNHNV, YYDKDF (reference sequence). The CDR3 spells CATSSRRGASGYTF. The CDR3 DNA reads TGTGCCACCAGCTCCCGTCGGGGGGCGAGTGGCTACACCTTC.

The chain uses TRBV13 and TRBJ2-2; D possibly corresponds to TRBD1 (6 bases). The germline V gene has CDR1 PRHDT and CDR2 FYEKMQ (reference sequence). This CDR3 is 17 amino acids long. V gave up 3 bases and J gave up 0 bases, with 14 bases separating them. The DNA of the CDR3 is TGTGCCAGCAGCTTCGAAGGGGGTAGCGCGAACACCGGGGAGCTGTTTTTT. Its translation: CASSFEGGSANTGELFF.

J is TRBJ2-1 and V is TRBV7-6, with D possibly TRBD2 on 6 matching bases. The V end lost 1 base, the J end lost 1 base, and 8 bases lay between the germline ends. This CDR3 is built from 15 residues. Germline V gives CDR1 SGHVS, CDR2 FNYEAQ. As DNA, the CDR3 is TGTGCCAGCAGCTTAGGGGGGAGGTCCTACAATGAGCAGTTCTTC. Translated, it gives CASSLGGRSYNEQFF.

The V gene is TRBV2, the J gene TRBJ2-1; 12 bases map to TRBD2. The CDR3 has 18 amino acids. V dropped 6 bases and J dropped 4; count of bases not matched to a gene: 13. Germline CDR1 is SNHLY and CDR2 is FYNNEI. CDR3 in DNA: TGTGCCAGCAGCCCGCTATTAAGGCTAGCGGGGGGGTACAATGAGCAGTTCTTC. Its translation is CASSPLLRLAGGYNEQFF.

Note on this clone: One end of the junction varies from germline; a read error may be responsible. This rearrangement joins TRBV7-7 to TRBJ2-2; 14 nucleotides agree with TRBD2. Germline V gives CDR1 SSHAT, CDR2 FNYEAQ (reference sequence). The CDR3 extends over 17 amino acids. CDR3 nucleotide sequence: TGTGCTAGCAGCTTCGGACTAGCGGGAGGCGGCACCGGGGAGCTGTTTTTT. Amino acid sequence: CASSFGLAGGGTGELFF. The full variable domain, its missing parts supplied by reference TRBV7-7 and TRBJ2-2, is GAGVSQSPRYKVTKRGQDVTLRCDPISSHATLYWYQQALGQGPEFLTYFNYEAQPDKSGLPSDRFSAERPEGSISTLTIQRTEQRDSAMYRCASSFGLAGGGTGELFFGEGSRLTVL.

The chain recombines TRBV28 with TRBJ1-2; possible D gene TRBD1, 6 bases. Germline V gives CDR1 MDHEN, CDR2 SYDVKM. V was trimmed by 3 bases and J by 6 bases, leaving 11 bases between them. The CDR3 spans 13 residues. The DNA of the CDR3 is TGTGCCAGCAGTTTCGACAGGCTTGATGGCTACACCTTC. This sequence encodes CASSFDRLDGYTF.

The CDR3 protein is CASSRGISPEQYF. The CDR3 region has the DNA TGTGCCAGCAGCAGGGGGATTTCACCCGAGCAGTACTTC. The rearrangement uses TRBV27 and TRBJ2-7; 7 bases fit TRBD1. CDR3 length: 13 amino acids. V lost 6 bases and J lost 6; bases outside the gene matches: 8. Germline V CDR1 and CDR2: MNHEY, SMNVEV (reference sequence).

This chain links TRBV5-1 with TRBJ2-1; a weak D match, TRBD2 (6 bases). The germline V gene encodes CDR1 SGHRS and CDR2 YFSETQ. V lost 0 bases and J 3 bases, leaving 13 bases between the germline ends. The CDR3 loop spans 16 amino acids. Written as DNA, the CDR3 is TGCGCCAGCAGCTTGGGCGGGACGATCGGCTACAATGAGCAGTTCTTC. Translation gives CASSLGGTIGYNEQFF.

The CDR3 loop reads CSAFPSTYSYNEQFF. CDR3 DNA: TGCAGCGCTTTCCCTAGCACCTACTCCTACAATGAGCAGTTCTTC. The chain uses TRBV29-1 and TRBJ2-1; TRBD2 might be the D (5 bases). There are 15 residues in the CDR3. CDR1 and CDR2 (germline): SQVTM, ANQGSEA. Between the trimmed V and J ends, which lost 7 bases and 0 bases, there was a span of 16 bases.

This rearrangement joins TRBV28 to TRBJ1-4; a possible D gene is TRBD1 (5 bases). Germline CDR1 reads MDHEN; CDR2 reads SYDVKM. The CDR3 spans 13 residues. The V end lost 11 bases, the J end lost 3 bases, and 13 bases lay between the germline ends. In nucleotides, the CDR3 is TGTGCCGCCGGGGCGGGAGCTAATGAAAAACTGTTTTTT. It specifies CAAGAGANEKLFF.

The chain uses TRBV19 and TRBJ2-7; the match to TRBD1 covers 9 bases. CDR3 length equals 13 residues. Trimming took 9 bases from V and 8 from J; bases not matched to a gene: 11. Germline V gene sequence: CDR1 LNHDA, CDR2 SQIVND (reference sequence). The CDR3 region is CASANRDRAKQYF. The CDR3 DNA is TGTGCCAGCGCAAACCGGGACAGGGCCAAGCAGTACTTC.

This clone has a handful of counts. This sequence joins TRBV9 and TRBJ2-5; D possibly corresponds to TRBD2 (7 bases). Germline-derived CDR1 and CDR2 are SGDLS and YYNGEE. This CDR3 is built from 15 residues. Trimming stripped 4 bases from V and 2 bases from J, with 15 bases between. CDR3 loop: CASSPRGRGQETQYF. CDR3 DNA sequence: TGTGCCAGCAGCCCACGGGGGAGGGGGCAAGAGACCCAGTACTTC. Based on the CDR3 plus reference TRBV9 and TRBJ2-5, the full variable domain is DSGVTQTPKHLITATGQRVTLRCSPRSGDLSVYWYQQSLDQGLQFLIQYYNGEERAKGNILERFSAQQFPDLHSELNLSSLELGDSALYFCASSPRGRGQETQYFGPGTRLLVL.

The chain couples TRBV9 to TRBJ2-1, with D unresolved. CDR1 is SGDLS, CDR2 YYNGEE, per germline. This CDR3 region has 14 residues. V lost 0 bases, J lost 5 bases, and 9 bases lay in between. CDR3 residues: CASSVGVTHNEQFF. CDR3 in DNA: TGTGCCAGCAGCGTAGGAGTCACCCACAATGAGCAGTTCTTC.

This rearrangement joins TRBV7-3 to TRBJ1-1; maybe TRBD1 (5 bases). The CDR3 has 13 residues. V lost 1 base to trimming and J lost 8 bases, with 11 bases between them. Germline V gene data show CDR1 as SGHTA and CDR2 as FQGTGA. The CDR3 coding sequence is TGTGCCAGCAGCTTAAGGTGGGGGGACGAAGCTTTCTTT. Translating gives CASSLRWGDEAFF.